This T cell receptor beta chain stems from a study of graft-versus-host responses after intestinal transplantation (dated by TCRdb to the early 2020s). Background on the whole study: The transplants that recipients got were multivisceral, liver-intestinal, or isolated intestinal. All recipients received anti-thymocyte globulin induction followed by maintenance tacrolimus and steroids for roughly 3 years. After intestinal transplantation, graft-versus-host and host-versus-graft alloreactive T cell clones were followed in the graft, circulation and bone marrow using bulk TCR-beta CDR3 sequencing. To identify alloreactive clones, pre-transplant mixed lymphocyte reaction products were sequenced and compared with unstimulated pre-transplant donor and recipient T cells. The cohort enrolled about two dozen intestinal transplant recipients including one retransplant, and 3 patients lacking pretransplant specimens were excluded. Donor T cell macrochimerism was defined as a peak of at least 4% donor T cells among recipient peripheral blood mononuclear cells. Samples from a few later patients were sequenced in-house on an Illumina MiSeq with MiXCR processing rather than by the commercial service.

Library construction relied on the immunoSEQ multiplex PCR assay. For most patients, high-throughput TCR-beta CDR3 sequencing of genomic DNA was performed by Adaptive Biotechnologies. For the original study's pipeline: TCR sequencing data were retrieved from Adaptive's ImmunoSEQ software for 15 to 20 patients, whereas three other patients were processed with MiXCR and VDJtools. CDR3 nucleotide sequences shared by donor and recipient were removed because the origin of these sequences could not be assigned. At least 2-fold expansion over unstimulated cells and a minimum CFSE-low frequency of 0.002% (template counts) or 0.001% (read counts) were required for clones to be classified as alloreactive. A clone was considered mappable if detected in the sequenced pre-transplant spleen, lymph node, or MLR CFSE-low populations of the donor or recipient. The cumulative frequency of alloreactive clones was calculated as a percentage of all sequences, weighted by copy number. TCRdb carries this immuneACCESS record with in-frame sequences only. Its versions omit some clonotypes, under half of them owing to an unresolved V gene in the studies checked, with the rest unexplained. Clone size and the V and J calls come from that table; the DNA yielded D and trimming. Counted in this sample were about 19,000 clones; more than 75% of them appeared once. The top ten clonotypes cover around 53% of the sample.

General conclusions and limits of the study: In patients with donor T cell macrochimerism, the allografts had high GvH to HvG T cell clonal ratios. GvH clones were detected in recipient bone marrow, and some appeared earlier in ileal mucosa or blood, consistent with an intestinal mucosal origin. Early after transplant, declines in HvG clones were associated with peak levels of circulating GvH clones. The relatively low number and heterogeneity of intestinal transplant patients limited the conclusions.

From a lookup of the germline V gene, CDR1 and CDR2 are SGHRS and YFSETQ. Counted from cysteine to phenylalanine, this CDR3 has 16 amino acids. Only CDR3 DNA is held: 48 bases, read in frame from base 1. V drops 8 bases and J drops 3 bases, leaving 21 bases in between. Remarks on this clone: The antigen this receptor binds is unknown. There are no base qualities to consult, and no much larger clone falls within one base.

After transplant, bone marrow was aspirated from the posterior iliac crest or from another site selected by the physician. The sequences come from bone marrow, collected 120 to 130 days after transplant. The chain is assembled from TRBV5-1 and TRBJ2-1, with the D assignment possibly TRBD1 or TRBD2, given 5 matching bases for each. This sequence originates from a human patient who received an intestinal transplant, so some T cells may come from the graft donor. Here the CDR3 is given as CASSPFRDGFYNEQFF. The sequenced DNA is TGCGCCAGTTCCCCTTTCCGGGACGGCTTCTACAATGAGCAGTTCTTC.